Presented here are 27 T cell receptor beta chains from one specimen sequenced in a study of blood T cell repertoires in COVID-19. Assay used: immunoSEQ multiplex PCR; TCRdb lists only in-frame clones, some missing. Of about 310,000 clones listed, roughly 90% are singletons. The specimen sequenced was peripheral blood. The receptors derive from a woman under 40 with COVID-19, enrolled during active disease.

This rearrangement joins TRBV11-2 to TRBJ2-1, with D perhaps TRBD2 (6 bases). Trimming removed 3 bases from V and 9 bases from J, with 15 bases in between. The length of the CDR3 is 14 residues. Germline CDR1 is SGHAT and CDR2 is FQNNGV. CDR3 sequence (DNA): TGTGCCAGCAGCTTTTATGGGCTAGCGTTTGAGCAGTTCTTC. Its protein is CASSFYGLAFEQFF.

The rearrangement uses TRBV19 and TRBJ2-4; D perhaps matches TRBD1 (5 bases). Germline V CDR1 and CDR2: LNHDA, SQIVND (reference sequence). With 3 bases removed from V and 2 bases from J, the gap between germline ends came to 11 bases. The CDR3 sequence is 15 residues long. This CDR3 is CASSIASGSKNIQYF. The CDR3 nucleotides read TGTGCCAGTAGTATTGCGTCAGGGTCCAAAAACATTCAGTACTTC. The entire variable domain, with the rest obtained from reference TRBV19 and TRBJ2-4, is as follows: DGGITQSPKYLFRKEGQNVTLSCEQNLNHDAMYWYRQDPGQGLRLIYYSQIVNDFQKGDIAEGYSVSREKKESFPLTVTSAQKNPTAFYLCASSIASGSKNIQYFGAGTRLSVL.

J is TRBJ2-2 and V is TRBV10-3, with D possibly TRBD2 on 5 matching bases. This CDR3 has 16 amino acids. Trimming pared 0 bases from V and 1 base from J, leaving 9 bases between. Germline V gene sequence: CDR1 ENHRY, CDR2 SYGVKD. This CDR3 reads CAISESRAVNTGELFF. CDR3 nucleotides: TGTGCCATCAGTGAGTCGCGGGCAGTGAACACCGGGGAGCTGTTTTTT.

This chain uses TRBV20-1 with TRBJ1-2; D is uncertain. The germline gives CDR1 DFQATT, CDR2 SNEGSKA (reference sequence). The V end was cut by 3 bases, the J end by 8 bases, with 10 bases between. The CDR3 runs 11 residues. The CDR3 DNA reads TGCAGTGCTAGGCATATGGAGGGCTACACCTTC. This translates into CSARHMEGYTF.

This chain uses TRBV28 with TRBJ1-5; 7 bases line up with TRBD1. CDR3 length equals 15 residues. Germline V CDR1 and CDR2: MDHEN, SYDVKM. Unmatched junction bases numbered 10, after V lost 5 bases and J lost 6 bases. CDR3 protein: CASSPRQGFAQPQHF. CDR3 sequence (DNA): TGTGCCAGCAGTCCGAGACAGGGCTTTGCTCAGCCCCAGCATTTT.

The rearrangement uses TRBV5-6 and TRBJ1-1; D not resolved. CDR3 length: 12 residues. Germline loops: CDR1 SGHDT, CDR2 YYEEEE. V was pared by 0 bases and J by 11 bases, with 11 bases between. CDR3 sequence reads: CASSLAKIGAFF. In DNA form, the CDR3 reads TGTGCCAGCAGCTTGGCCAAAATCGGGGCTTTCTTT.

The table lists this clone with a count of one. The chain employs TRBV5-1 and TRBJ1-4, with D possibly TRBD1 on 6 matching bases. The CDR3 is made up of 14 amino acids. Germline assignment: CDR1 SGHRS and CDR2 YFSETQ. V shed 0 bases and J shed 7 bases, with 10 bases lying between them. Written as DNA, the CDR3 is TGCGCCAGCAGCTTGGAAGACAGGAGTGAAAAACTGTTTTTT. Its protein product is CASSLEDRSEKLFF.

This chain uses TRBV5-6 with TRBJ1-4; D gene uncertain. The CDR3 is 16 residues long. Germline assignment: CDR1 SGHDT and CDR2 YYEEEE. V lost 1 base and J 3 bases, leaving 13 bases between the germline ends. The CDR3 DNA is TGTGCCAGCAGCTTGTCTGGTTGGTCAGCTAATGAAAAACTGTTTTTT. This codes for CASSLSGWSANEKLFF. Supplemented by reference TRBV5-6 and TRBJ1-4, the full variable domain reads DAGVTQSPTHLIKTRGQQVTLRCSPKSGHDTVSWYQQALGQGPQFIFQYYEEEERQRGNFPDRFSGHQFPNYSSELNVNALLLGDSALYLCASSLSGWSANEKLFFGSGTQLSVL.

The CDR3 DNA reads as TGTGCCAGCAGTGCCGCTAGCGGGATGGGGAATGAGCAGTTCTTC. Translated: CASSAASGMGNEQFF. V and J are TRBV25-1 and TRBJ2-1, with 9 bases aligning to TRBD2. The CDR3 loop spans 15 amino acids. J lost 7 bases, V lost 4 bases, and 8 bases had no gene match. The germline V gene has CDR1 MGHDK and CDR2 SYGVNS. Looking up the rest from reference TRBV25-1 and TRBJ2-1 gives the full variable domain: EADIYQTPRYLVIGTGKKITLECSQTMGHDKMYWYQQDPGMELHLIHYSYGVNSTEKGDLSSESTVSRIRTEHFPLTLESARPSHTSQYLCASSAASGMGNEQFFGPGTRLTVL.

The chain links TRBV12-5 to TRBJ2-7, with TRBD2 identical over 8 bases. Looked up from germline, CDR1 is LGHNT and CDR2 is FRNRAP. After removal of 3 bases from V and 0 bases from J, the junction contained 7 bases not matched to a gene. The CDR3 extends over 16 amino acids. CDR3 sequence reads: CASGLISGTPSYEQYF. In DNA form, the CDR3 reads TGTGCTAGTGGTTTAATTAGCGGGACCCCCTCCTACGAGCAGTACTTC.

The chain couples TRBV3-1 (or the pseudogene TRBV3-2) to TRBJ1-1; 12 nucleotides line up with TRBD1. The germline gives CDR1 LGHDT, CDR2 YNNKEL (reference sequence). The CDR3 has 13 amino acids. J was trimmed by 11 bases and V by 4 bases; bases with no gene match: 5. In nucleotides, the CDR3 is TGTGCCAGCAGCCTGGGACAGGGGGCTTATGCTTTCTTT. This codes for CASSLGQGAYAFF.

The chain has TRBV10-1 and TRBJ1-1; D possibly corresponds to TRBD1 (6 bases). The CDR3 totals 21 residues. V was cut by 4 bases and J by 0 bases, with 30 bases left in between. In germline, CDR1 is WNHNN, CDR2 SYGVQD (reference sequence). CDR3 in DNA: TGCGCCAGCAGTGTTTCCGCACCGGCTCCGGGACAAAAACGACTGAACACTGAAGCTTTCTTT. Translation: CASSVSAPAPGQKRLNTEAFF.

This rearrangement joins TRBV28 to TRBJ2-2; 9 positions match TRBD1. V shed 9 bases, J shed 5 bases, and the junction held 10 bases outside the gene matches. Looked up from germline, CDR1 is MDHEN and CDR2 is SYDVKM. CDR3 length: 15 residues. Written as DNA, the CDR3 is TGTGCCAGTAGGGGAGGGACAGGGAGGACCGGGGAGCTGTTTTTT. Protein sequence: CASRGGTGRTGELFF.

The chain recombines TRBV6-5 with TRBJ2-7; a possible D gene is TRBD2 (5 bases). There are 14 residues in the CDR3. The V end lost 2 bases, the J end lost 6 bases, and 14 bases lay between the germline ends. From germline, CDR1 is MNHEY and CDR2 SVGAGI. CDR3 coding DNA: TGTGCCAGCAGTTACGTGGGAGAGACCGTCGAGCAGTACTTC. It translates to CASSYVGETVEQYF.

The genes are TRBV30 and TRBJ1-3; D not resolved. V was cut by 3 bases and J by 4 bases, with 7 bases left in between. Germline CDR1 GTSNPN, CDR2 SVGIG (reference sequence). The CDR3 is made up of 12 amino acids. The chain's CDR3 is CAWRETGNTIYF. Written as DNA, the CDR3 is TGTGCCTGGAGGGAGACCGGAAACACCATATATTTT.

The V and J genes are TRBV27 and TRBJ1-1, with D perhaps matching TRBD1 (5 bases). With 5 bases removed from V and 0 bases from J, the gap between germline ends came to 13 bases. Germline V gene lookup returns CDR1 MNHEY and CDR2 SMNVEV (reference sequence). This CDR3 contains 15 residues. The CDR3 nucleotides read TGTGCCAGCAGTACGCTCCAGGGCCTGAACACTGAAGCTTTCTTT. Its protein product is CASSTLQGLNTEAFF.

The chain has TRBV21-1 and TRBJ2-2; TRBD1 was called by the table and not checked on the DNA. TRBV21-1 is annotated as a pseudogene. The CDR3 totals 16 residues. For the CDR3, the DNA is TGTGCCAGCAGCGTTTTAGCGACAGGGTTACGCGGGGAGCTGTTTTTT. It yields the protein CASSVLATGLRGELFF.

This clone was seen once. J is TRBJ2-7 and V is TRBV20-1, with 12 bases identical to TRBD2. The CDR3 runs to 16 residues. V trimming: 3 bases; J trimming: 0 bases; junction bases outside the gene matches: 6. Germline V CDR1 and CDR2: DFQATT, SNEGSKA (reference sequence). CDR3 sequence (DNA): TGCAGTGCTAGTGGGACTAGCGGGCCTAGCTCCTACGAGCAGTACTTC. Its protein product is CSASGTSGPSSYEQYF.

The CDR3, as DNA: TGTGCCAGCAGCGGGGACAAAACAGGGGATGAGCAGTTCTTC. Protein sequence: CASSGDKTGDEQFF. This chain connects TRBV9 to TRBJ2-1; 7 bases align to TRBD1. The CDR3 contains 14 residues. Germline loops: CDR1 SGDLS, CDR2 YYNGEE. Trimming cost V 3 bases and J 8 bases; bases outside gene matches: 8.

The chain links TRBV5-8 to TRBJ1-1; 9 bases fit TRBD1. The CDR3 totals 16 residues. J gave up 1 base and V 3 bases, and 7 bases lay outside the gene matches. Germline-derived CDR1 and CDR2 are SGHTS and YDEGEE. The CDR3 DNA reads TGTGCCAGCAGCTCCCTACAGGGGGCAAGGAACACTGAAGCTTTCTTT. It translates to CASSSLQGARNTEAFF.

The chain carries TRBV6-5 and TRBJ1-5; TRBD1 agrees at 8 bases. CDR3 length: 15 amino acids. The junction had 3 bases not matched to a gene; V was cut back by 4 bases and J by 1 base. The germline CDR1 and CDR2 sequences are MNHEY and SVGAGI. This CDR3 reads CASSLQGESNQPQHF. CDR3 DNA sequence: TGTGCCAGCAGTTTACAGGGGGAGAGCAATCAGCCCCAGCATTTT.

The J gene is TRBJ2-1, the V gene TRBV28; 11 positions agree with TRBD2. This CDR3 is built from 16 residues. Germline V lookup: CDR1 MDHEN, CDR2 SYDVKM. V lost 5 bases to trimming and J lost 1 base; unmatched junction nucleotides: 4. The CDR3, as DNA: TGTGCCAGCAGTGCGCGGACTAGCGGGTCCTACAATGAGCAGTTCTTC. Its protein product is CASSARTSGSYNEQFF. Using reference TRBV28 and TRBJ2-1 for the parts outside the CDR3, the full variable domain is DVKVTQSSRYLVKRTGEKVFLECVQDMDHENMFWYRQDPGLGLRLIYFSYDVKMKEKGDIPEGYSVSREKKERFSLILESASTNQTSMYLCASSARTSGSYNEQFFGPGTRLTVL.

The rearrangement links TRBV10-3 to TRBJ1-3; perhaps TRBD1 as D (5 bases). V was trimmed by 2 bases and J by 8 bases, leaving 16 bases between them. Germline V gene data show CDR1 as ENHRY and CDR2 as SYGVKD. The CDR3 runs 15 residues. CDR3 in DNA: TGTGCCATCAGTGAGGGGGCCACAGTGGGCGACACCATATATTTT. Translating gives CAISEGATVGDTIYF.

The V gene is TRBV28, the J gene TRBJ1-1, with no clear D. CDR1 and CDR2 from the germline V gene are MDHEN and SYDVKM. V was trimmed by 8 bases and J by 7 bases, leaving 14 bases between them. The CDR3 length is 12 residues. Here the CDR3 reads CASLLPGLEAFF. The CDR3 region has the DNA TGTGCCAGCCTACTACCAGGACTTGAAGCTTTCTTT.

Here the CDR3 DNA reads TGTGCCAGTAGTTCCGCGGGACAGGGAATATGGTACAAAAACATTCAGTACTTC. This encodes CASSSAGQGIWYKNIQYF. The J gene is TRBJ2-4, the V gene TRBV19, with 9 bases identical to TRBD1. The CDR3 runs 18 residues. After removal of 5 bases from V and 3 bases from J, the junction contained 14 bases not matched to a gene. Germline assignment: CDR1 LNHDA and CDR2 SQIVND (reference sequence).

The chain recombines TRBV10-3 with TRBJ1-3; D is possibly TRBD1 (6 bases). Germline-derived CDR1 and CDR2 are ENHRY and SYGVKD. The CDR3 has 15 residues. V was cut by 4 bases and J by 1 base, with 11 bases left in between. DNA of the CDR3: TGTGCCATCAGTGGGACAGTCTCTTCTGGAAACACCATATATTTT. Protein: CAISGTVSSGNTIYF.

The chain links TRBV6-2 or TRBV6-3 to TRBJ1-5; D may be TRBD1 (5 bases). Per the germline V gene, CDR1 is MNHEY and CDR2 is SVGEGT. Trimming stripped 2 bases from V and 0 bases from J, with 8 bases between. The CDR3 is 15 amino acids. The CDR3 loop reads CASSYDRTSNQPQHF. In DNA form, the CDR3 reads TGTGCCAGCAGTTACGACAGAACTAGCAATCAGCCCCAGCATTTT.